One sample yielded the 27 T cell receptor beta chains listed below, sequenced in a study of tumor and adjacent non-tumor tissue in lung cancer (dated by TCRdb to the late 2010s). Libraries were built with multiplex PCR. The sequencer listed for this sample is Illumina HiSeq 2500. TCRbeta libraries were built by three rounds of nested PCR using primers (Table S4), following protocols modified from ARM-PCR. The public sequencing data were trimmed at Q25 with fastp and processed into clonotypes with MiXCR by TCRdb, which kept only in-frame beta chains. Each entry merges the rows of one CDR3 protein and shows their most common DNA and genes. For this sample the table gives some 47,000 distinct CDR3 sequences, of which approximately 59% were detected only once. The ten biggest clones cover roughly 19% of the sample. RNA was isolated from bulk, unsorted tissue, and RNA quality was assessed with a NanoDrop ND-1000 and an Agilent 2100. Distant non-tumor tissue taken more than 3 cm from the tumor edge was used as the normal lung sample.

Specimen: distant non-tumor lung tissue. Source of these receptors: a woman aged 35 to 49 with non-small cell lung cancer.

Comment on this clonotype: Because the CDR3 is missing its conserved closing phenylalanine or tryptophan, this is likely a read error. No DNA is shown, since the ends of the CDR3 on it are uncertain; the CDR3 is the one TCRdb lists. The gene calls are TRBV29-1 and TRBJ2-1; the table assigns TRBD1, which was not confirmed against the DNA. The CDR3 sequence runs 13 residues, both termini included. CDR1 is SQVTM, CDR2 ANQGSEA, per germline. The CDR3 here is CSVFSGVPNEQFL.

With regard to this clonotype: An end of the junction differs from the germline gene, which may be a read error. V and J are TRBV6-6 and TRBJ1-1; D is uncertain. Germline loops: CDR1 MNHNY, CDR2 SVGAGI (reference sequence). CDR3 length: 13 amino acids. The CDR3 DNA is TGTGCCAGCAGGGAGAGCAGGAACACTGAAGCTTTATTT. Amino acids: CASRESRNTEALF.

With respect to this clonotype: One end of the junction varies from germline; a read error may be responsible. The chain couples TRBV11-2 to TRBJ2-6, with D possibly TRBD1 on 5 matching bases. The CDR3 runs to 16 residues. The V gene's germline CDR1 is SGHAT and CDR2 FQNNGV. CDR3 in DNA: TGTGCCAACAGCTGGTCGGACCTCTCTGGGGCGGACGTCCTGACTTTC. It encodes CANSWSDLSGADVLTF. Using reference TRBV11-2 and TRBJ2-6 for the parts outside the CDR3, the full variable domain is EAGVAQSPRYKIIEKRQSVAFWCNPISGHATLYWYQQILGQGPKLLIQFQNNGVVDDSQLPKDRFSAERLKGVDSTLKIQPAKLEDSAVYLCANSWSDLSGADVLTFGAGSRLTVL.

This clonotype was seen only a few times. A much more abundant neighbour one base away suggests this may be a read error. The V and J genes are TRBV13 and TRBJ2-7, with a possible D match to TRBD2 (6 bases). CDR3 length: 17 residues. Germline lookup yields CDR1 PRHDT and CDR2 FYEKMQ (reference sequence). The CDR3 sequence: CASSLVGGIAGSYEQCF. DNA for the CDR3: TGTGCCAGCAGCTTAGTTGGCGGGATCGCGGGGTCCTACGAGCAGTGCTTC. The full variable domain, with the rest looked up from reference TRBV13 and TRBJ2-7, is AAGVIQSPRHLIKEKRETATLKCYPIPRHDTVYWYQQGPGQDPQFLISFYEKMQSDKGSIPDRFSAQQFSDYHSELNMSSLELGDSALYFCASSLVGGIAGSYEQCFGPGTRLTVT.

As concerns this clonotype: One end of the junction fails to match germline, which may point to a read error. The chain employs TRBV24-1 and TRBJ2-1, with 9 nucleotides matching TRBD2. Germline loops: CDR1 KGHDR, CDR2 SFDVKD. The CDR3 extends over 17 amino acids. The DNA of the CDR3 is TGTACCACCAGTGATTCCCCGACTAGCGGTTCCTACAATGAGCAGTTCTTC. The encoded protein is CTTSDSPTSGSYNEQFF.

The V gene is TRBV11-2, the J gene TRBJ2-1, with D perhaps assigned TRBD1 or TRBD2 (5 bases each). V lost 10 bases to trimming and J lost 9 bases, with 22 bases between them. The germline gives CDR1 SGHAT, CDR2 FQNNGV. The CDR3 sequence is 14 residues long. The CDR3: CAISRTGTDIEQFF. CDR3 DNA sequence: TGTGCCATTTCCCGAACGGGGACCGACATTGAGCAGTTCTTC.

The chain has TRBV21-1 and TRBJ1-4. TRBV21-1 is deemed a pseudogene. This CDR3 region has 16 residues. The CDR3 DNA is TGTGCCAGCAGCAAACGCGATTGGGCAGTTAATGAAAAAGTGTTTTTT. This translates into CASSKRDWAVNEKVFF.

On this clonotype itself: A much larger clone lies one base from this, so it may be a read error. V is TRBV20-1 and J is TRBJ2-5; perhaps TRBD2 as D (6 bases). The CDR3 consists of 13 residues. Germline V lookup: CDR1 DFQATT, CDR2 SNEGSKA (reference sequence). Trimming left V 2 bases short and J 4 bases short, with 11 bases between. The CDR3 DNA follows: TGCAGTGCTAGACTCGGGGGTTCAGAGACCCAGTACTTC. Translating it yields CSARLGGSETQYF.

This clonotype occurred a few times. This may be a read error: a much more frequent sequence differs by one nucleotide. The chain combines TRBV5-1 with TRBJ2-1; 12 nucleotides align to TRBD2. In germline, CDR1 is SGHRS, CDR2 YFSETQ. Trimming at V came to 1 base and at J to 6 bases, leaving 5 bases not matched to a gene. This CDR3 has 16 residues. The CDR3 here is CASSLQTSGSSNEQFF. The CDR3 region has the DNA TGCGCCAGCAGCTTGCAGACTAGCGGGAGCAGCAATGAGCAGTTCTTC.

Details on this clonotype: Possible read error: a much larger clone is one base away. Because the CDR3 is missing its conserved closing phenylalanine or tryptophan, this is likely a read error. J is TRBJ2-2 and V is TRBV6-5, with D unresolved. There are 15 residues in the CDR3. Trimming took 7 bases from V and 5 from J, leaving 17 bases between them. The germline V gene has CDR1 MNHEY and CDR2 SVGAGI. In DNA, the CDR3 is TGTGCCAGCACTTCAAAGACAACCCTGACCGGGGAGCTGTTTTAT. Protein: CASTSKTTLTGELFY.

In this sample, this clonotype turned up a few times. V usage is TRBV2 and J usage is TRBJ2-5, with D uncertain. The CDR3 covers 11 residues. Germline assignment: CDR1 SNHLY and CDR2 FYNNEI. Trimming took 6 bases from V and 2 from J, leaving 4 bases between them. CDR3 loop: CASRRQETQYF. CDR3 in DNA: TGTGCCAGCAGGCGACAAGAGACCCAGTACTTC.

For this clonotype: A much larger clonotype is one base distant, so this may be a read error. V gene TRBV6-1 combines with J gene TRBJ1-4; TRBD1 might be the D (5 bases). Germline values: CDR1 MNHNS, CDR2 SASEGT. Between the trimmed V and J ends, which lost 8 bases and 4 bases, there was a span of 14 bases. The CDR3 contains 14 residues. The DNA for the CDR3 is TGTGCCAGCTTGGGGGGGGGAATTAATGAAAAACTGTTTTTT. Protein sequence: CASLGGGINEKLFF.

As regards this clonotype: The junction and the germline gene differ at one end; a read error may be behind it. The chain couples TRBV11-2 to TRBJ2-1; tentative D call: TRBD2 (5 bases). The germline gives CDR1 SGHAT, CDR2 FQNNGV. The CDR3 extends over 13 amino acids. Here the CDR3 DNA reads TGTGCCAGCAGCCACGGGGTTTACAATGAGCTGTTCTTT. Translation gives CASSHGVYNELFF.

This sequence joins TRBV6-6 and TRBJ2-3; no clear D. CDR3 size: 13 residues. Germline loops: CDR1 MNHNY, CDR2 SVGAGI (reference sequence). V was trimmed by 7 bases and J by 15 bases, leaving 23 bases between them. CDR3 nucleotides: TGTGCCAGCAAGGACGTGTGCGGAGATATGCAATATTTT. Translated, it gives CASKDVCGDMQYF.

This clonotype was seen many times. This chain uses TRBV14 with TRBJ1-6, with D hard to call. The germline V and J ends were trimmed by 4 bases and 9 bases, with 7 bases remaining between them. In germline, CDR1 is SGHDN, CDR2 FVKESK. The CDR3 has 12 residues. The CDR3 coding sequence is TGTGCCAGCAGCCTCAGAGGTTCACCCCTCCACTTT. It specifies CASSLRGSPLHF.

Of note for this clonotype: Mismatch with germline at one junction end may stem from a read error. This chain links TRBV6-5 with TRBJ1-4; D might be TRBD1 (6 bases). This CDR3 has 14 residues. Germline V gene lookup returns CDR1 MNHEY and CDR2 SVGAGI. CDR3 protein: CASSYSWGQEKPFF. CDR3 in DNA: TGTGCTAGCAGTTACTCGTGGGGGCAGGAAAAACCGTTTTTT.

Notes on this clonotype: The junction departs from germline at one end; a sequencing error may be responsible. This sequence joins TRBV4-1 and TRBJ2-1, with D hard to call. CDR1 and CDR2 (germline): MGHRA, YSYEKL. The CDR3 sequence is 16 residues long. CDR3 region: CTSNQDLGLGVNEQFF. CDR3 nucleotides: TGCACCAGCAACCAAGATCTGGGTTTAGGAGTCAATGAGCAGTTCTTC.

This chain connects TRBV10-3 to TRBJ1-2; TRBD1 agrees at 9 bases. Germline loops: CDR1 ENHRY, CDR2 SYGVKD. This CDR3 contains 15 residues. With V trimmed by 6 bases and J by 8 bases, 13 bases remained unmatched. The CDR3 region is CAIRAGQGSSYGYTF. The CDR3 region has the DNA TGTGCCATCAGAGCGGGACAGGGTAGTTCCTACGGCTACACCTTC.

This clonotype was observed at least ten times. The DNA for the CDR3 is TGTGCCAGCAGCCTACCCAATGAGCAGTTCTTC. It codes for CASSLPNEQFF. The chain recombines TRBV12-3 or TRBV12-4 with TRBJ2-1; D is uncertain. This CDR3 contains 11 residues. Trimming stripped 6 bases from V and 6 bases from J, with 6 bases between.

The chain recombines TRBV13 with TRBJ1-6; weak D call: TRBD1 (5 bases). CDR1 and CDR2 from the germline V gene are PRHDT and FYEKMQ (reference sequence). The V gene lost 6 bases and the J gene lost 8 bases, with 8 bases spanning the gap. The CDR3 loop spans 12 amino acids. The DNA for the CDR3 is TGTGCCAGCAGACGAGGGGATTCACCCCTCCACTTT. The encoded protein is CASRRGDSPLHF.

A remark on this clonotype: This may come from a read error, since a much larger clone is one base off. The CDR3 does not end in the conserved phenylalanine or tryptophan, so this is likely a read error. J is TRBJ2-7 and V is TRBV20-1; 9 nucleotides agree with TRBD2. The CDR3 loop spans 13 amino acids. The trim removed 6 bases at V and 5 bases at J, leaving 8 bases unmatched. The germline V gene encodes CDR1 DFQATT and CDR2 SNEGSKA (reference sequence). CDR3 sequence: CSARAGGAHEQYL. CDR3 coding DNA: TGCAGTGCCAGGGCGGGAGGGGCCCACGAGCAGTACTTA.

This clonotype has only a few counts. A much larger clone lies one base from this, so it may be a read error. The CDR3 coding sequence is TGTGTCAGCAGCCAAATGAGACAGGCCTTCAATCAGCCCCAGCATTTT. Translation: CVSSQMRQAFNQPQHF. This chain uses TRBV5-6 with TRBJ1-5; TRBD1 might be the D (6 bases). Germline lookup yields CDR1 SGHDT and CDR2 YYEEEE. The CDR3 totals 16 residues. Combining the CDR3 with reference TRBV5-6 and TRBJ1-5 gives the whole variable domain DAGVTQSPTHLIKTRGQQVTLRCSPKSGHDTVSWYQQALGQGPQFIFQYYEEEERQRGNFPDRFSGHQFPNYSSELNVNALLLGDSALYLCVSSQMRQAFNQPQHFGDGTRLSIL.

A word on this clonotype: A much larger clone differs from this one at a single base, so this may be a read error. This rearrangement joins TRBV20-1 to TRBJ1-4, with 7 bases lining up with TRBD1. From germline, CDR1 is DFQATT and CDR2 SNEGSKA (reference sequence). The CDR3 totals 13 residues. This CDR3 reads CSARGTVNEKVFF. CDR3 in DNA: TGCAGTGCTAGGGGGACAGTTAATGAAAAAGTGTTTTTT.

This clonotype has a handful of counts. At one boundary the junction diverges from the germline segment, which might be a read error. The V and J genes are TRBV4-1 and TRBJ1-6; D uncertain. The CDR3 totals 14 residues. Germline loops: CDR1 MGHRA, CDR2 YSYEKL. CDR3 sequence: CASSLSSYSSPLHF. DNA for the CDR3: TGCGCCAGCAGTTTGAGCTCCTATAGTTCACCCCTCCACTTT.

The chain couples TRBV5-4 to TRBJ2-1; no clear D. The CDR3 spans 12 residues. V lost 7 bases to trimming and J lost 10 bases, with 15 bases between them. Germline V lookup: CDR1 SGHNT, CDR2 YYREEE (reference sequence). CDR3 region: CASQELGNEQFF. Written as DNA, the CDR3 is TGTGCCAGCCAGGAGCTAGGCAACGAGCAGTTCTTC.

The chain couples TRBV6-6 to TRBJ1-4; D gene unclear. This CDR3 contains 14 residues. CDR1 MNHNY and CDR2 SVGAGI come from the germline V gene (reference sequence). V was cut by 11 bases and J by 5 bases, with 18 bases left in between. The CDR3, as DNA: TGTGCCGGTATATCAGGACGGGGAAATGAAAAACTGTTTTTT. The encoded protein is CAGISGRGNEKLFF.

This clonotype was detected ten times or more. A much larger clone differs by one base, so this may be a read error. This chain joins TRBV6-1 and TRBJ2-7; D is undetermined. CDR3 length equals 11 residues. Germline-derived CDR1 and CDR2 are MNHNS and SASEGT. Trimming stripped 6 bases from V and 6 bases from J, with 9 bases between. The CDR3 loop reads CASRATIEQYF. The CDR3 region has the DNA TGTGCCAGCAGAGCCACCATCGAGCAGTACTTC.